This TCR beta chain came from a study of blood T cell repertoires in COVID-19 (dated by TCRdb to 2019 to 2021). General notes on the study: Samples covering the acute and convalescent phases of COVID-19 were provided by collaborators in the United States, Italy and Spain. The material from the prospective study consisted of cDNA or gDNA derived from T cells, B-cell-depleted T cells, or PBMCs. The dataset comprised deeply sampled blood TCRbeta repertoires from subjects exposed to, actively infected with, or recovered from COVID-19. The repertoires were released in a freely available public database meant as a resource for research on the immune response to SARS-CoV-2. Samples came from the ongoing ImmuneRACE study (first 160 participants) plus 1,254 subjects from 6 global collaborators. Nearly every sample came with metadata listing a de-identified subject ID, COVID-19 status, age in years and sex. Where HLA class I and class II types were available, the types were taken from metadata supplied by the sample provider, not from assay-based typing.

Points the paper makes about the study in general: The quantity of clinical and demographic metadata differed by source and by participant and was supplied without curation.

Its CDR3 holds 17 amino acids, cysteine through phenylalanine. CDR3 DNA is the only sequence kept; it has 51 bases, read in frame from the first base. Relative to germline, V is 0 bases shorter and J is 1 base shorter, with 17 bases between their ends. As encoded in the germline V gene, CDR1 is SGHRS while CDR2 is YFSETQ. TCRbeta CDR3 regions were amplified from genomic DNA by means of the immunoSEQ Assay, a bias-controlled multiplex PCR. In the original analysis: The number of nucleated cells in each sample was estimated from the amplification of reference gene primers within the assay. Sequence reads were collapsed and filtered to measure the absolute abundance of every unique TCRbeta CDR3 rearrangement. For each sample, productive Simpson clonality was calculated as the square root of Simpson's diversity index across productive rearrangements. Drawn from immuneACCESS, this table holds only the in-frame rearrangements with V and J called that TCRdb kept. Clones are partly lost; checked studies trace under half to an unresolved V gene and leave the rest unexplained. That table gives V, J and clone size, and the DNA gave D and trimming. The sample records hundreds of thousands of clones, just over 85% of which are singletons. The ten largest clones capture 5.9% of the sample.

The collaborating institutions used their own protocols to collect whole blood in K2EDTA tubes. For TCRbeta analysis, collaborator samples were shipped as frozen whole blood, as isolated PBMCs, or as DNA extracted from either sample type. As regards this clone: It has no known antigen specificity. No much larger clone exists at a distance of one base, and base qualities are not known.

The sequence came from an elderly man with acute or convalescent COVID-19. The rearranged segments are TRBV5-1 and TRBJ2-7; the best D guess is TRBD1, with 6 bases matching. The specimen was peripheral blood. In nucleotides, the sequence is TGCGCCAGCAGCTTGGCTCGTCTCGGGACAAGTTCCTACGAGCAGTACTTC. This encodes CASSLARLGTSSYEQYF.